This section outlines one T cell receptor (beta chain) sequence together with its context. Its specificity is not known. Clones were sequenced by immunoSEQ multiplex PCR, and TCRdb holds only the in-frame ones, with some missing. This table has approximately 480,000 clones, 70% to 90% appearing once. The sample comes from a study of Ad26.COV2.S vaccination and SARS-CoV-2 variants. Indicated treatment: over 15 received Ad26.COV2.S at low or high dose, single or two shots; about 5 received placebo; per-sample allocation not given. On day 63 after the first injection, vaccine and placebo recipients gave samples. Ad26.COV2.S expressed prefusion-stabilized spike from the original Wuhan strain. The junction had 5 bases not matched to a gene; V was cut back by 2 bases and J by 5 bases. The CDR3 has 14 amino acids. Germline assignment: CDR1 SGHTA and CDR2 FQGNSA. Study-wide points: Total T cell responses were possibly underestimated by TCR breadth and depth analyses.

Source: peripheral blood, taken in a trial of Ad26.COV2.S vaccine versus placebo. This TCR was sampled from a person aged 18-60 years who received the Ad26.COV2.S COVID-19 vaccine or a placebo. The chain joins TRBV7-2 to TRBJ2-7; 8 bases agree with TRBD2. CDR3: CASSLTGGLDEQYF. The CDR3 DNA follows: TGTGCCAGCAGCTTAACGGGAGGGCTGGACGAGCAGTACTTC.